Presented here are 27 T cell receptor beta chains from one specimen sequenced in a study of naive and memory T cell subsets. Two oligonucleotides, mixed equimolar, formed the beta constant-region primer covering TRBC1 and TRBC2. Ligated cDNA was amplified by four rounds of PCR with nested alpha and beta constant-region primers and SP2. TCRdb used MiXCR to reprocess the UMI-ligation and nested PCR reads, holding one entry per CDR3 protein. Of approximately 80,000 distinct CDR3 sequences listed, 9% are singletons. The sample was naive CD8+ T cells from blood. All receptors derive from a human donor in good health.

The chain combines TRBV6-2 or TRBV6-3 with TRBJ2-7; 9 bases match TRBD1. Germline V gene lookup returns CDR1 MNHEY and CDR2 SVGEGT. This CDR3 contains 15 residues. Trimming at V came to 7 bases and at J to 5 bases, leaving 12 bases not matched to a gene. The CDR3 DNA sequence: TGTGCCAGCACTAAAACCGGGACAGGGTTAGACGAGCAGTACTTC. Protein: CASTKTGTGLDEQYF.

The CDR3 loop is CAIREGTVTEGYTF. The CDR3 DNA is TGTGCCATCAGAGAAGGGACCGTGACCGAAGGCTACACCTTC. The V call is TRBV10-3, the J call TRBJ1-2; D is possibly TRBD1 (5 bases). The CDR3 has 14 residues. Trimming took 6 bases from V and 8 from J, leaving 19 bases between them. Germline-derived CDR1 and CDR2 are ENHRY and SYGVKD.

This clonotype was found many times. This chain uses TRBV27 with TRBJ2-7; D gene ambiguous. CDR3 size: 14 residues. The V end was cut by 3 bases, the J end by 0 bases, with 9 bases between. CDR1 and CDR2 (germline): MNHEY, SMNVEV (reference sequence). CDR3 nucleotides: TGTGCCAGCAGTTTTGGCGGTAGCTCCTACGAGCAGTACTTC. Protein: CASSFGGSSYEQYF.

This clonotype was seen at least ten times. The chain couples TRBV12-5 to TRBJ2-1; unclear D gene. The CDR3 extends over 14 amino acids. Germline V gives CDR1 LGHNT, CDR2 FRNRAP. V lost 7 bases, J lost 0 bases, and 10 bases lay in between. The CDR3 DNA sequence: TGTGCTAGTGCACCCTCGAGCTCCTACAATGAGCAGTTCTTC. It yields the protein CASAPSSSYNEQFF.

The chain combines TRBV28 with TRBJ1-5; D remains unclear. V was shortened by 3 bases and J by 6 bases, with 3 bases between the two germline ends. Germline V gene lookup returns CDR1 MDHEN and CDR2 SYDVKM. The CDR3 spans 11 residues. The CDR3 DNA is TGTGCCAGCAGTTTGGCTCAGCCCCAGCATTTT. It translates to CASSLAQPQHF.

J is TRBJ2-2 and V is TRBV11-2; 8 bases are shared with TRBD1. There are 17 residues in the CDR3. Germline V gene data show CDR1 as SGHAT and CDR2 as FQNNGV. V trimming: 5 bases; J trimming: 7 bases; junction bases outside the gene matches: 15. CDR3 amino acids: CASSGPSGGAEIGELFF. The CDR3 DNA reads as TGTGCCAGCAGCGGTCCTTCAGGGGGCGCCGAGATCGGGGAGCTGTTTTTT.

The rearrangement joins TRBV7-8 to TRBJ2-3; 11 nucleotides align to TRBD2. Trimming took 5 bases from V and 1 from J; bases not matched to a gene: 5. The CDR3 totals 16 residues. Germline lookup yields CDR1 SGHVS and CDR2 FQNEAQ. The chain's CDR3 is CASSTNSGRGTDTQYF. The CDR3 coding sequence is TGTGCCAGCAGCACCAATAGCGGGAGGGGCACAGATACGCAGTATTTT.

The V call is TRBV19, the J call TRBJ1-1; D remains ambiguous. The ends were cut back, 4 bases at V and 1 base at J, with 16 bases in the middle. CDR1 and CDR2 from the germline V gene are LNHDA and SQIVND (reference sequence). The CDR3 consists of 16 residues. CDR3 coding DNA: TGTGCCAGTAGTACAGACCGACGCCAAGAGAACACTGAAGCTTTCTTT. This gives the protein CASSTDRRQENTEAFF.

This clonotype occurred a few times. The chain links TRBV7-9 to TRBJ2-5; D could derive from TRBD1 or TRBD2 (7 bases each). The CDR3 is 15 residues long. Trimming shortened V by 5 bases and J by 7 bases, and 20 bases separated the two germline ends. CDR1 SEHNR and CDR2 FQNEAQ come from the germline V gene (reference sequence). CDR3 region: CASSPGGGQEVTQYF. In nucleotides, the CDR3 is TGTGCCAGCAGCCCAGGGGGGGGCCAGGAGGTGACCCAGTACTTC.

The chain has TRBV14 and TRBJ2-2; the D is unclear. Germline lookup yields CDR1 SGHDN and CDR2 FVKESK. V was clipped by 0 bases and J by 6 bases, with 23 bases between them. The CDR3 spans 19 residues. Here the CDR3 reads CASSQDLSHQSRDAGELFF. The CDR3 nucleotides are TGTGCCAGCAGCCAAGACCTGAGTCACCAATCAAGAGACGCCGGGGAGCTGTTTTTT.

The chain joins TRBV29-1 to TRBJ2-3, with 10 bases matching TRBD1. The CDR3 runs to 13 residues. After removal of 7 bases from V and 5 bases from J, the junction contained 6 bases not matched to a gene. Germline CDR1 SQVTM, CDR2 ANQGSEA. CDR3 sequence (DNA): TGCAGCGCCGACAGGGGGCAGGTAGATACGCAGTATTTT. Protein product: CSADRGQVDTQYF.

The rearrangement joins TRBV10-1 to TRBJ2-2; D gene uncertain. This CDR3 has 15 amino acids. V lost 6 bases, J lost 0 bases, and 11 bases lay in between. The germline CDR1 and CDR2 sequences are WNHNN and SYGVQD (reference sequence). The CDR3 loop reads CASSIRFANTGELFF. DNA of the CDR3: TGCGCCAGCAGCATCAGGTTCGCGAACACCGGGGAGCTGTTTTTT.

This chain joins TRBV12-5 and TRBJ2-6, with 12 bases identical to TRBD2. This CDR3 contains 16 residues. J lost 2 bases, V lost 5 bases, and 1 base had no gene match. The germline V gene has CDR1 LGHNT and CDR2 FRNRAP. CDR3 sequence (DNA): TGTGCTAGTGGTAGGACTAGCGGGACTGGGGCCAACGTCCTGACTTTC. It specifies CASGRTSGTGANVLTF.

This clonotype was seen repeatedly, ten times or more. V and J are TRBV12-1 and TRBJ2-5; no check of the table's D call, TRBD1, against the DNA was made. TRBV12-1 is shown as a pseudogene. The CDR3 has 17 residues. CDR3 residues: CASSFAAPQSTQETQYF. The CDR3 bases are TGTGCCAGCAGCTTTGCGGCGCCCCAGAGCACTCAAGAGACCCAGTACTTC.

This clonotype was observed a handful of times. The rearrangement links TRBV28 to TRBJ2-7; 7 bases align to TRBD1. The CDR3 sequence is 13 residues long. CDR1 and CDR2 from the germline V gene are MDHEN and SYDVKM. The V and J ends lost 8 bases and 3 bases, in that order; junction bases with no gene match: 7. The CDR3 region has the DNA TGTGCCAGCGACGAGGGACAGTTCTACGAGCAGTACTTC. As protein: CASDEGQFYEQYF. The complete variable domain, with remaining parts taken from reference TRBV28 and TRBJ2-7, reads DVKVTQSSRYLVKRTGEKVFLECVQDMDHENMFWYRQDPGLGLRLIYFSYDVKMKEKGDIPEGYSVSREKKERFSLILESASTNQTSMYLCASDEGQFYEQYFGPGTRLTVT.

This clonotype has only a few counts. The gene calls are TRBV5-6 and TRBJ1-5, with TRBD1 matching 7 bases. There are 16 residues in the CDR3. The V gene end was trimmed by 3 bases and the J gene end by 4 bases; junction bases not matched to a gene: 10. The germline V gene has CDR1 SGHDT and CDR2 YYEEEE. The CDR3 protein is CASSSYYGQANQPQHF. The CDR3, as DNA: TGTGCCAGCAGCTCATATTACGGACAGGCTAATCAGCCCCAGCATTTT.

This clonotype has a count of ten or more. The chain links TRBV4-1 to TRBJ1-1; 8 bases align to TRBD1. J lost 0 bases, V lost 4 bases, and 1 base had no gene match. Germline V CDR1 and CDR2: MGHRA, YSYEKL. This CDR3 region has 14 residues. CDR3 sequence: CASSPGQVNTEAFF. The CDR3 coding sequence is TGCGCCAGCAGCCCGGGACAGGTGAACACTGAAGCTTTCTTT.

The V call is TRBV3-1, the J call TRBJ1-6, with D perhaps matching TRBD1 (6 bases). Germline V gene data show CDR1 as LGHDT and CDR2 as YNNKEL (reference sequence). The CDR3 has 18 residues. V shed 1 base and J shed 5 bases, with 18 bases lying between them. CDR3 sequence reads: CASSQGPGHRNNNSPLHF. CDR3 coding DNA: TGTGCCAGCAGCCAAGGTCCGGGACACCGAAACAATAATTCACCCCTCCACTTT.

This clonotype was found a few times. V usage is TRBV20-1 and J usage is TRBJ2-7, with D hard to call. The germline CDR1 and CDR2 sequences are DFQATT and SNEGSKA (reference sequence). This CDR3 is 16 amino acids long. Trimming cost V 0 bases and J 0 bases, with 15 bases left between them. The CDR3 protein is CSARDTDLYDSYEQYF. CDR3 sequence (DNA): TGCAGTGCTAGAGATACAGATTTATATGACTCCTACGAGCAGTACTTC.

The CDR3 sequence is CASSSWEEGSYEQYF. The CDR3 DNA reads as TGTGCCAGCAGTTCGTGGGAGGAAGGAAGTTACGAGCAGTACTTC. The rearrangement uses TRBV6-2 or TRBV6-3 and TRBJ2-7; TRBD2 is a possible D gene (6 bases). The CDR3 contains 15 residues. Germline V gene sequence: CDR1 MNHEY, CDR2 SVGEGT. Trimming left V 4 bases short and J 4 bases short, with 17 bases between.

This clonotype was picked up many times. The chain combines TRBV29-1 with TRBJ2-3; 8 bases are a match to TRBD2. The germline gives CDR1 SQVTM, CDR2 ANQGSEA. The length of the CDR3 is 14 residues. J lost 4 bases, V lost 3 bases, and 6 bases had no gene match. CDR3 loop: CSVESREGPDTQYF. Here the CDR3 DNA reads TGCAGCGTTGAGTCCCGGGAGGGCCCAGATACGCAGTATTTT.

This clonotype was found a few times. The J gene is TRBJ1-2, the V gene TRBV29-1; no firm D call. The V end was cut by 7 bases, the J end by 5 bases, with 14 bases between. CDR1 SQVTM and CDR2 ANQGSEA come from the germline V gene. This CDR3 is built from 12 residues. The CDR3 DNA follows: TGCAGCGCACGTTTAACCCTATATGGCTACACCTTC. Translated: CSARLTLYGYTF.

In nucleotides, the CDR3 is TGTGCCAGCAGCGTAGGTCTAGGGGGCGAGCAGTACTTC. It specifies CASSVGLGGEQYF. This chain links TRBV9 with TRBJ2-7; D possibly corresponds to TRBD1 (6 bases). CDR3 size: 13 residues. Germline V gene lookup returns CDR1 SGDLS and CDR2 YYNGEE. With 0 bases removed from V and 6 bases from J, the gap between germline ends came to 10 bases.

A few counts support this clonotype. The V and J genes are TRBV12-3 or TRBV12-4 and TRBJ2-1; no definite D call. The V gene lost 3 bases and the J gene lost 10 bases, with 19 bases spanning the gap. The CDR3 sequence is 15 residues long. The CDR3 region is CASSFRLAAAGEQFF. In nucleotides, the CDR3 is TGTGCCAGCAGTTTTAGGTTAGCAGCAGCTGGGGAGCAGTTCTTC.

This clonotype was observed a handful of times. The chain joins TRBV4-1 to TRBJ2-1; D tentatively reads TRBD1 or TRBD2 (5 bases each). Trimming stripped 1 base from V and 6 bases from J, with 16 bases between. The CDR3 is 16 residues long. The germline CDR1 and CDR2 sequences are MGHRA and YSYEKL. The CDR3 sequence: CASSQVTSRDLNEQFF. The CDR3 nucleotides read TGCGCCAGCAGCCAAGTAACGAGCCGGGACCTCAATGAGCAGTTCTTC.

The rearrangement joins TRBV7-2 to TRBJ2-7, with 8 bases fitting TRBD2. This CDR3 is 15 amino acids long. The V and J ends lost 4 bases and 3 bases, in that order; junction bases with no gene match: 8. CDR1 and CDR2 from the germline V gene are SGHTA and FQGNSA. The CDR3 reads CASSSLLAVNYEQYF. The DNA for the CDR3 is TGTGCCAGCAGCTCTCTACTAGCGGTGAACTACGAGCAGTACTTC.

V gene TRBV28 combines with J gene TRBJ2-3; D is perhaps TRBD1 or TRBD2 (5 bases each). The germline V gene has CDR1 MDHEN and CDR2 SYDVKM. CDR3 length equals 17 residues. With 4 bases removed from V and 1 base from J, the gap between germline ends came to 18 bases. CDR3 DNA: TGTGCCAGCAGTTCACTACACGGGGCCGGTGGCACAGATACGCAGTATTTT. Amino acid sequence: CASSSLHGAGGTDTQYF.